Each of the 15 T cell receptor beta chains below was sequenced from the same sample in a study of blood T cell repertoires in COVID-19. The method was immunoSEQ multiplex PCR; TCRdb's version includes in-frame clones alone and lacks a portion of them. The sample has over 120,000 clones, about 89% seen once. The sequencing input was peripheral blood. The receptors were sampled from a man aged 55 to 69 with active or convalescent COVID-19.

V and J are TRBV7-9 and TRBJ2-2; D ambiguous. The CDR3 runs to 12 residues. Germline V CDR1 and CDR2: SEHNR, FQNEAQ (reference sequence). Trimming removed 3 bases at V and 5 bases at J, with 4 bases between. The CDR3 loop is CASSFRTGELFF. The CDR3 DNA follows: TGTGCCAGCAGCTTTCGGACCGGGGAGCTGTTTTTT.

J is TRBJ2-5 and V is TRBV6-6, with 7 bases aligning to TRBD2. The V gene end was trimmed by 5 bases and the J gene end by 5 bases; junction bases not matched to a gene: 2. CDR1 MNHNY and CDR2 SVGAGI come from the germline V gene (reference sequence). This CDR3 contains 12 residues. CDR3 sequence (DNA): TGTGCCAGCAGTCAAGCGGGGGAGACCCAGTACTTC. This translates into CASSQAGETQYF.

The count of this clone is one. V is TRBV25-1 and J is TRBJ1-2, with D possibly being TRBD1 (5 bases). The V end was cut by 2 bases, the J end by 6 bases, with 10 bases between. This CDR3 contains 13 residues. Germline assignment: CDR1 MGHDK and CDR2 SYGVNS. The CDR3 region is CASSEGRADGYTF. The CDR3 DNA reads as TGTGCCAGCAGTGAAGGCAGGGCCGATGGCTACACCTTC.

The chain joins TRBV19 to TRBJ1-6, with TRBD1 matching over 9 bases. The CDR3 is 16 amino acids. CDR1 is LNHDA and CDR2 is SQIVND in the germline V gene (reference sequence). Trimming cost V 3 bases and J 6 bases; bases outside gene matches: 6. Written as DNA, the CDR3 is TGTGCCAGTAGTATCGGGACAGGGTCGACTAATTCACCCCTCCACTTT. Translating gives CASSIGTGSTNSPLHF.

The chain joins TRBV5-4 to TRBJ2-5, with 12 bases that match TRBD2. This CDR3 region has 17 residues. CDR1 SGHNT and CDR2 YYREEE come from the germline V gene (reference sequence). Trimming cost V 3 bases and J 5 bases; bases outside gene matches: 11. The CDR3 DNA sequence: TGTGCCAGCAGCTCGGCCGAGACTAGCGGGGGCGGGGAGACCCAGTACTTC. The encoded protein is CASSSAETSGGGETQYF.

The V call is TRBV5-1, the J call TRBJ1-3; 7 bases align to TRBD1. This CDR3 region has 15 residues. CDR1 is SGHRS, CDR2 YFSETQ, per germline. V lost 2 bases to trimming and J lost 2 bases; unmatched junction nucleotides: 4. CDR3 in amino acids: CASSLLQGAGNTIYF. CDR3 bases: TGCGCCAGCAGCTTATTGCAGGGGGCTGGAAACACCATATATTTT.

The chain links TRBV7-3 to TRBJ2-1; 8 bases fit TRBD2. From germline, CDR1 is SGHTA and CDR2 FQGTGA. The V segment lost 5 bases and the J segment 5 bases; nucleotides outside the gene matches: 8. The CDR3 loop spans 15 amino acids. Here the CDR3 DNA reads TGTGCCAGCAGCCCCTCTCGGGGGGGGCACAATGAGCAGTTCTTC. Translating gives CASSPSRGGHNEQFF.

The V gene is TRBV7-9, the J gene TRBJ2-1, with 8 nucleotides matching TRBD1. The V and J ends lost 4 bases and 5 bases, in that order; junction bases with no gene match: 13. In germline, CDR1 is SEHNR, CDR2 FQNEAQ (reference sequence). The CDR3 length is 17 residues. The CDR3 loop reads CASSSPLGQGQDNEQFF. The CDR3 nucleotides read TGTGCCAGCAGCTCTCCCCTCGGACAGGGACAGGACAATGAGCAGTTCTTC.

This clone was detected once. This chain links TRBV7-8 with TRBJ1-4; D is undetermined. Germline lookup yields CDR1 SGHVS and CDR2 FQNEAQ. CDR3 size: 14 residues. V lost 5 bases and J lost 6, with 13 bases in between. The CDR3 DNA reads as TGTGCCAGCAGCCCTGCGGGGAGAGATGAAAAACTGTTTTTT. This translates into CASSPAGRDEKLFF.

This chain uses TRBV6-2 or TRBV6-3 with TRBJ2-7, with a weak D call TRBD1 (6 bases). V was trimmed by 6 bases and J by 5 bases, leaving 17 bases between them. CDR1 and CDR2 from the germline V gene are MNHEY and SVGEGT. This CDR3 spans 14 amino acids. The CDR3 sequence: CASSKADSADEQYF. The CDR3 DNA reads TGTGCCAGCAGCAAGGCGGACAGTGCAGACGAGCAGTACTTC.

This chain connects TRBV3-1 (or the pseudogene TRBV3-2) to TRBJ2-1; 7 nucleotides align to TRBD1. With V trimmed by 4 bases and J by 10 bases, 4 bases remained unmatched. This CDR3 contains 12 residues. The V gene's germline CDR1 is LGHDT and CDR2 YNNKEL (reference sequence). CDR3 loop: CASSPGGLEQFF. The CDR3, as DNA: TGTGCCAGCAGCCCAGGGGGTCTCGAGCAGTTCTTC.

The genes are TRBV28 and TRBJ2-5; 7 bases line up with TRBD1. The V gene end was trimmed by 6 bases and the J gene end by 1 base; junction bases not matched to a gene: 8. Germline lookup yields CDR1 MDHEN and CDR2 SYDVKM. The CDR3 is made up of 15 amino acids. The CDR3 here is CASSTPQGTQETQYF. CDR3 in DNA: TGTGCCAGCAGCACCCCACAGGGGACCCAAGAGACCCAGTACTTC.

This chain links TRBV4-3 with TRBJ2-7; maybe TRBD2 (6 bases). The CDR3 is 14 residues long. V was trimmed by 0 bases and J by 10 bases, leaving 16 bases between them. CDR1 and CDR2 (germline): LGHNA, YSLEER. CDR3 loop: CASSQDGGQAAQYF. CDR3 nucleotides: TGCGCCAGCAGCCAAGACGGAGGGCAGGCGGCCCAGTACTTC.

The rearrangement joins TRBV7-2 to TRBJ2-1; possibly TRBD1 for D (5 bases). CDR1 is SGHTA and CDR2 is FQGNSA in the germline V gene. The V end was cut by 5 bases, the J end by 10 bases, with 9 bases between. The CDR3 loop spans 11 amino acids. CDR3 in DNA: TGTGCCAGCAGCCCCTACAGGGAGCAGTTCTTC. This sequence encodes CASSPYREQFF.

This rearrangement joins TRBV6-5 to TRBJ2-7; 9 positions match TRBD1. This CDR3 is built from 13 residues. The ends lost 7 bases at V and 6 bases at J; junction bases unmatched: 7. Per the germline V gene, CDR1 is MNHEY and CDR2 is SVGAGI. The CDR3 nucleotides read TGTGCCAGCATAGAACAGGGGGCTTCCGAGCAGTACTTC. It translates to CASIEQGASEQYF.